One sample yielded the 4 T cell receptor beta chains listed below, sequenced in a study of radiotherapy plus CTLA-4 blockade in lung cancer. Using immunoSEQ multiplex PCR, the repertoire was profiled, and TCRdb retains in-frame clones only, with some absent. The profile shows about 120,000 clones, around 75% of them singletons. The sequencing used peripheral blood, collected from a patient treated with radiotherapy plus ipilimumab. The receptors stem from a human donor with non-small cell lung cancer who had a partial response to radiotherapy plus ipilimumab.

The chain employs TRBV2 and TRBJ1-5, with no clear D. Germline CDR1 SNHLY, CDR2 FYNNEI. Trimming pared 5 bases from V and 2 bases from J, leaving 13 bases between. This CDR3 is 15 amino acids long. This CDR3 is CASSLGGKGNQPQHF. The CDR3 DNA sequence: TGTGCCAGCAGTTTGGGCGGGAAGGGCAATCAGCCCCAGCATTTT. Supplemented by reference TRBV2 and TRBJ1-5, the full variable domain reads EPEVTQTPSHQVTQMGQEVILRCVPISNHLYFYWYRQILGQKVEFLVSFYNNEISEKSEIFDDQFSVERPDGSNFTLKIRSTKLEDSAMYFCASSLGGKGNQPQHFGDGTRLSIL.

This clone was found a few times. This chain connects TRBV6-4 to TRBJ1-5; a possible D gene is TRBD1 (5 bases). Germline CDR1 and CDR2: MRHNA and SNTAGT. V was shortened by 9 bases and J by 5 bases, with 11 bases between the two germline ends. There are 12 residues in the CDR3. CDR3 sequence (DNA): TGTGCCAGGATCCCAGGGTATCAGCCCCAGCATTTT. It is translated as CARIPGYQPQHF.

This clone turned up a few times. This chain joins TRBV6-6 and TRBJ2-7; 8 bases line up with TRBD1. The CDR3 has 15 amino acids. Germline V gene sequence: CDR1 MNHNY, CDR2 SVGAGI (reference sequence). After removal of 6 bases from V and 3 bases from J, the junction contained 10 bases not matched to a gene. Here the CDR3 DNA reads TGTGCCAGCAGGAACGGACAGGGCACCCTCTACGAGCAGTACGTC. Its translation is CASRNGQGTLYEQYV.

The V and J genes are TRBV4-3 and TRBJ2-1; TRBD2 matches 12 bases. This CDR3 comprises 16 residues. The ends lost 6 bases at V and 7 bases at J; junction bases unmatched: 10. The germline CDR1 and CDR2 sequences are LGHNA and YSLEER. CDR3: CASSFFMGTSGNEQFF. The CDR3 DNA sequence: TGCGCCAGCAGTTTTTTCATGGGGACTAGCGGGAATGAGCAGTTCTTC.